The clone carrying this TCR beta chain was detected only a few times. The data stem from a study of naive and memory T cell subsets. V lost 4 bases and J 3 bases, leaving 10 bases between the germline ends. Germline V CDR1 and CDR2: SGHTA, FQGNSA. The CDR3 loop spans 13 amino acids. CMV status came from CD4+ IFNgamma after overnight CMV lysate stimulation. Sequential positive selection took CD4 T cells first, then CD8 T cells. Two oligonucleotides, mixed equimolar, formed the beta constant-region primer covering TRBC1 and TRBC2. Four rounds of PCR amplified the ligated cDNA using nested alpha and beta constant-region primers plus SP2. Via MiXCR, TCRdb re-called the UMI-ligation and nested PCR reads, giving one row per CDR3 protein. Of 30,000 to 40,000 distinct CDR3 sequences in the sample, 18% were seen once.

The origin of this receptor is a human donor in good health. Sequenced sample: effector memory CD4+ T cells from blood. Subset denoted: effector memory, CD45RA- CD27-. This chain uses TRBV7-2 with TRBJ2-7; no clear D. The CDR3 nucleotides are TGTGCCAGCAGCTCAACCCATATCTACGAGCAGTACTTC. Amino acids: CASSSTHIYEQYF.